The rows below give T cell receptor beta chains drawn from one sample of a study of cytomegalovirus exposure and HLA in healthy donors. TCRdb's table, derived via immunoSEQ multiplex PCR, lists solely in-frame clones and lacks some. The sample includes some 150,000 clones, 65% to 85% of them seen just once. Sequencing used PBMCs. These receptors were obtained from a young man in good health and CMV-seronegative. The CDR3 runs from the conserved cysteine through the conserved F or W. The D gene is left open where the match is weak. The listing skips clone size in some rows; elsewhere it reads once, few, many or a size class.

size,D,J,V,DNA,CDR3
NA,TRBD2,TRBJ2-1,TRBV29-1,TGCAGCGTGTCTAGCGGAGACAATGAGCAGTTCTTC,CSVSSGDNEQFF
NA,TRBD2,TRBJ2-5,TRBV5-1,TGCGCCAGCAGCTCCAGAGTCATAGCGGGGGGCATGTACCAAGAGACCCAGTACTTC,CASSSRVIAGGMYQETQYF
NA,TRBD2,TRBJ2-7,TRBV6-1,TGTGCCACCCGAGCGGGGGGTTCCTACGAGCAGTACTTC,CATRAGGSYEQYF
NA,TRBD2,TRBJ2-5,TRBV5-4,TGTGCCAGCAGCTCTGCAGCTAGCGGGGGCCAAGAGACCCAGTACTTC,CASSSAASGGQETQYF
few,NA,TRBJ2-1,TRBV7-3,TGTGCCAGCAGCCATGCTGGGGGGAATGAGCAGTTCTTC,CASSHAGGNEQFF
NA,NA,TRBJ2-2,TRBV2,TGTGCCAGCATGGCCGAAAACACCGGGGAGCTGTTTTTT,CASMAENTGELFF
NA,NA,TRBJ2-7,TRBV5-4,TGTGCCAGCAGCTTCGACAGGGGAGGGTACGAGCAGTACTTC,CASSFDRGGYEQYF
NA,TRBD1,TRBJ1-1,TRBV4-1,TGCGCCAGCAGCCAAAGGACAGGGAACACTGAAGCTTTCTTT,CASSQRTGNTEAFF
NA,NA,TRBJ1-6,TRBV2,TGTGCCACGATGTGGGGGGTCGGAAATTCACCCCTCCACTTT,CATMWGVGNSPLHF
NA,TRBD1,TRBJ1-2,TRBV5-6,TGTGCCAGCAGCTTGGCCGGGACAGGCAACTATGGCTACACCTTC,CASSLAGTGNYGYTF
NA,NA,TRBJ1-4,TRBV2,TGTGCCAGCAGGGGACTCGGGAGTAATGAAAAACTGTTTTTT,CASRGLGSNEKLFF
few,NA,TRBJ2-3,TRBV15,TGTGCCACCAGCCAAGGGGGAATGTCCGCCGCAGATACGCAGTATTTT,CATSQGGMSAADTQYF
once,NA,TRBJ2-7,TRBV11-2,TGTGCCAGCAGCTTGGAGCCGGCGGCTTACGAGCAGTACTTC,CASSLEPAAYEQYF
many,NA,TRBJ2-7,TRBV28,TGTGCCAGCAGTTTCCAGAACTACGAGCAGTACTTC,CASSFQNYEQYF
NA,NA,TRBJ2-1,TRBV7-9,TGTGCCAGCAGCCCCCGGGGACTCCCTGACGATGAGCAGTTCTTC,CASSPRGLPDDEQFF
NA,NA,TRBJ1-2,TRBV7-2,TGTGCCAGCAGCTCGGTCAGGGTCTATGGCTACACCTTC,CASSSVRVYGYTF
NA,TRBD1,TRBJ2-5,TRBV7-2,TGTGCCAGCAGCTTCTCCGGGACAGGGGGCCTAGAGACCCAGTACTTC,CASSFSGTGGLETQYF
NA,NA,TRBJ2-7,TRBV10-3,TGTGCCATCAGTGACAGGGACAACCCCTACGAGCAGTACTTC,CAISDRDNPYEQYF
NA,TRBD1,TRBJ2-5,TRBV6-5,TGTGCCAGCAGTCGGGACAGCCAAGAGACCCAGTACTTC,CASSRDSQETQYF
NA,TRBD2,TRBJ2-5,TRBV4-2,TGTGCCAGCAGCCCGGGACTAGCGGGAGGGCCGGGAGAAGAGACCCAGTACTTC,CASSPGLAGGPGEETQYF
NA,TRBD1,TRBJ1-1,TRBV6-4,TGTGCCACCAAGAACAGGGGGCTTGACACTGAAGCTTTCTTT,CATKNRGLDTEAFF
NA,TRBD1,TRBJ2-7,TRBV7-2,TGTGCCAGCAGCTTAGGGCAGGGGGCCTACGAGCAGTACTTC,CASSLGQGAYEQYF
NA,TRBD2,TRBJ2-1,TRBV30,TGTGCCTGGAGTGTGGGAGGGACCCTCAATGAGCAGTTCTTC,CAWSVGGTLNEQFF
NA,TRBD1,TRBJ2-5,TRBV5-1,TGCGCCAGCAGCCCCGGACAGGGTGGAGAAGAGACCCAGTACTTC,CASSPGQGGEETQYF
NA,TRBD1,TRBJ1-5,TRBV19,TGTGCCAGTAGCCGGACAGGGTATAGCAATCAGCCCCAGCATTTT,CASSRTGYSNQPQHF
NA,NA,TRBJ1-1,TRBV14,TGTGCCAGCAGCCAAGTACATTCCAGTGTCGTGGCTTTCTTT,CASSQVHSSVVAFF
NA,NA,TRBJ2-3,TRBV5-6,TGTGCCAGCACCCGGGGAACAGAAACGGATACGCAGTATTTT,CASTRGTETDTQYF
NA,TRBD2,TRBJ2-1,TRBV28,TGTGCCAGCAGTGCAAGCGGGAGCTTATACAATGAGCAGTTCTTC,CASSASGSLYNEQFF
NA,TRBD1,TRBJ2-7,TRBV6-5,TGTGCCAGCAGATCCCAGGGGGCACGGGGCTACGAGCAGTACTTC,CASRSQGARGYEQYF
once,TRBD1,TRBJ2-2,TRBV4-1,TGCGCCAGCAGCCAGGGCCGGGACAGGAGCTACACCGGGGAGCTGTTTTTT,CASSQGRDRSYTGELFF
once,NA,TRBJ1-1,TRBV9,TGTGCCAGCAGCGTAGTTGGCAGAAAGAACACTGAAGCTTTCTTT,CASSVVGRKNTEAFF
NA,TRBD1,TRBJ2-3,TRBV6-1,TGTGCCAGCAGTCTCCGACAGGGGACGCAGTATTTT,CASSLRQGTQYF
NA,NA,TRBJ1-6,TRBV9,TGTGCCAGCAGCGTGGCGGGGACCAATAATTCACCCCTCCACTTT,CASSVAGTNNSPLHF
NA,TRBD1,TRBJ2-1,TRBV5-1,TGCGCCAGCAGCTTGGAGCACAGGGGGAGCAATGAGCAGTTCTTC,CASSLEHRGSNEQFF
few,NA,TRBJ1-6,TRBV30,TGTGCCTGGAGTGTCGCGGGATTGGGGTTGCAGAATTCACCCCTCCACTTT,CAWSVAGLGLQNSPLHF
NA,TRBD1,TRBJ2-2,TRBV7-6,TGTGCCAGCAGCTCCTACCGGGACAGCACCGGGGAGCTGTTTTTT,CASSSYRDSTGELFF
few,NA,TRBJ1-4,TRBV9,TGTGCCAGCAGCTTCGGGGAAACTAATGAAAAACTGTTTTTT,CASSFGETNEKLFF
NA,NA,TRBJ1-5,TRBV28,TGTGCCAGCAGTTCGGGAGATTTAGTTGGCCAGCCCCAGCATTTT,CASSSGDLVGQPQHF
few,NA,TRBJ1-1,TRBV4-1,TGCGCCAGCAGCCAGGCGACAGGAGGGAACACTGAAGCTTTCTTT,CASSQATGGNTEAFF
NA,NA,TRBJ2-5,TRBV28,TGTGCCAGCAGTCTAACGGACTACCCGACTCGAGAGACCCAGTACTTC,CASSLTDYPTRETQYF
NA,NA,TRBJ2-6,TRBV5-1,TGCGCCAGCAGCTTAAGCTCTGGGGCCAACGGCCTGACTTTC,CASSLSSGANGLTF
NA,NA,TRBJ1-5,TRBV6-1,TGTGCCAGCAGTGCAGGGATTGATAGCAATCAGCCCCAGCATTTT,CASSAGIDSNQPQHF
few,NA,TRBJ2-7,TRBV28,TGTGCCAGCAGTCCGCGTGTCGGGTTCAGCTCCTACGAGCAGTACTTC,CASSPRVGFSSYEQYF
NA,NA,TRBJ1-2,TRBV6-1,TGTGCCAGCAGTCTACAGGGTGTTGGCTACACCTTC,CASSLQGVGYTF
NA,TRBD1,TRBJ1-4,TRBV6-1,TGTGCCAGCAAGGGGTCCAGGGGGGAACGGGAAAAACTGTTTTTT,CASKGSRGEREKLFF
NA,NA,TRBJ1-5,TRBV7-8,TGTGCCAGCAGCTCTACAGGGAATCAGCCCCAGCATTTT,CASSSTGNQPQHF
NA,TRBD1,TRBJ1-1,TRBV5-8,TGTGCCAGCAGCACGACAGGGGGCTTGGGGACTGAAGCTTTCTTT,CASSTTGGLGTEAFF
NA,NA,TRBJ2-1,TRBV21-1,TGTGCCAGCAGCAAAGAAGGCGGGAGGGGCCACAATGAGCAGTTCTTC,CASSKEGGRGHNEQFF
NA,NA,TRBJ2-2,TRBV7-3,TGTGCCAGCAGCTTATTGACAGCAACTATGAACACCGGGGAGCTGTTTTTT,CASSLLTATMNTGELFF
NA,NA,TRBJ1-4,TRBV2,TGTGCCAGCAGTGTTGGGCAGAAGAATGAAAAACTGTTTTTT,CASSVGQKNEKLFF
NA,TRBD2,TRBJ2-1,TRBV5-4,TGTGCCAGCAGCTTGGGGACTAGCGCTACTTACAATGAGCAGTTCTTC,CASSLGTSATYNEQFF
NA,TRBD1,TRBJ2-1,TRBV6-6,TGTGCCAGCAGCCACAGGGACAGGGGGGCCCCCGAGCAGTTCTTC,CASSHRDRGAPEQFF
NA,NA,TRBJ2-1,TRBV7-3,TGTGCCAGCAGCAAAGGGGGGGGCGTTAATGAGCAGTTCTTC,CASSKGGGVNEQFF